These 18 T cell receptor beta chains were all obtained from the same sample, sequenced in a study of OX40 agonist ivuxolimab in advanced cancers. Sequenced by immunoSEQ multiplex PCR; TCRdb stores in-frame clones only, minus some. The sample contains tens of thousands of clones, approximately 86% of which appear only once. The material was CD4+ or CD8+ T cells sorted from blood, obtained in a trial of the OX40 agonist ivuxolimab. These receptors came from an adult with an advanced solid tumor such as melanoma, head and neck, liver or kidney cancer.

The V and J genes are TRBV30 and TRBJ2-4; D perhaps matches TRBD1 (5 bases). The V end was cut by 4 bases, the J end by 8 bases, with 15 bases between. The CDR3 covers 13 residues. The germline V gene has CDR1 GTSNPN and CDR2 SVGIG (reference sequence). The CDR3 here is CAWTRAETDIQYF. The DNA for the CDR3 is TGTGCCTGGACCAGGGCGGAAACGGACATTCAGTACTTC.

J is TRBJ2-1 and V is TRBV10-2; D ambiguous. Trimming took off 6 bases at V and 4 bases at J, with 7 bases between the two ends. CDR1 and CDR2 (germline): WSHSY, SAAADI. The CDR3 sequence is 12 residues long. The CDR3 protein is CASRDGYNEQFF. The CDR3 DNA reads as TGCGCCAGCAGGGACGGTTACAATGAGCAGTTCTTC.

The CDR3 loop reads CASSEVLAGYRSTDTQYF. The CDR3 DNA follows: TGTGCCAGCAGTGAGGTCCTAGCGGGATATCGAAGCACAGATACGCAGTATTTT. V is TRBV6-1 and J is TRBJ2-3, with TRBD2 matching over 9 bases. Germline CDR1 reads MNHNS; CDR2 reads SASEGT. V shed 3 bases, J shed 0 bases, and the junction held 10 bases outside the gene matches. The CDR3 extends over 18 amino acids.

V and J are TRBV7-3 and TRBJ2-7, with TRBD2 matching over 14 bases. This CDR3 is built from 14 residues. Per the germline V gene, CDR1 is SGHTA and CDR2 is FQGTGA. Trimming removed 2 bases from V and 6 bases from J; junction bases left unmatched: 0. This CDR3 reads CASSLGTSGGEQYF. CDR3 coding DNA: TGTGCCAGCAGCTTAGGGACTAGCGGGGGCGAGCAGTACTTC.

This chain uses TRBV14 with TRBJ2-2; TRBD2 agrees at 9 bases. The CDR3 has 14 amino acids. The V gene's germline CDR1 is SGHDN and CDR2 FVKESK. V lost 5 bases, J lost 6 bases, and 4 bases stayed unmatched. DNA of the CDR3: TGTGCCAGCAGCGTTCTAGCGGGACCCGGGGAGCTGTTTTTT. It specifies CASSVLAGPGELFF.

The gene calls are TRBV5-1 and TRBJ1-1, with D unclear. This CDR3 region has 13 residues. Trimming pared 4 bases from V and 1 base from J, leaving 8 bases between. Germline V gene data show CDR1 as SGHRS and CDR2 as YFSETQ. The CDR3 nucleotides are TGCGCCAGCAGCCCCCATCCGAACACTGAAGCTTTCTTT. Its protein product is CASSPHPNTEAFF.

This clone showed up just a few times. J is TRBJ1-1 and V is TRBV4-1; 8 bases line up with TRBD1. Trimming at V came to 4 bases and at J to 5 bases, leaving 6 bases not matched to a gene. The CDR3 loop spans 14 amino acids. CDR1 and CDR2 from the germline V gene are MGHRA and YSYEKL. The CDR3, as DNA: TGCGCCAGCAGCCGGGGACAGGCGGCGACTGAAGCTTTCTTT. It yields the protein CASSRGQAATEAFF.

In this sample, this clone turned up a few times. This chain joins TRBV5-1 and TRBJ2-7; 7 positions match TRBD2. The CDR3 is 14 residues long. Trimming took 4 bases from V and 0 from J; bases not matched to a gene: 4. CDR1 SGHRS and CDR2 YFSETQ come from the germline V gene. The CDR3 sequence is CASSLSGASYEQYF. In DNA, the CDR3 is TGCGCCAGCAGCCTAAGCGGGGCCTCCTACGAGCAGTACTTC.

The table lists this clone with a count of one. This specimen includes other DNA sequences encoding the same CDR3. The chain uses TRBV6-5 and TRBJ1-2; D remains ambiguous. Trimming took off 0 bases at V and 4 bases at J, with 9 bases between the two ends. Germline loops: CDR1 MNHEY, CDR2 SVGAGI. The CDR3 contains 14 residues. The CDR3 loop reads CASSYSIEGYGYTF. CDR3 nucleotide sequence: TGTGCCAGCAGTTACTCTATTGAGGGCTATGGCTACACCTTC.

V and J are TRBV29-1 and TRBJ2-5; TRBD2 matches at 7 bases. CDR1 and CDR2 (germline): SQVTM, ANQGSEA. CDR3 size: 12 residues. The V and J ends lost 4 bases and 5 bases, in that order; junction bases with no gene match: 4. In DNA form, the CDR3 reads TGCAGCGTTGGGGCGGGAGAGGAGACCCAGTACTTC. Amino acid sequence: CSVGAGEETQYF.

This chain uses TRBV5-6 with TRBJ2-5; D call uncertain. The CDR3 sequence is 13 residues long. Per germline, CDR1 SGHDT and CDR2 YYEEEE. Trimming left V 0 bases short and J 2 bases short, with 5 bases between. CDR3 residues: CASSLVNQETQYF. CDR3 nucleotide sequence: TGTGCCAGCAGCTTGGTTAATCAAGAGACCCAGTACTTC. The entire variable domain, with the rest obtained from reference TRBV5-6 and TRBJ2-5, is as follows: DAGVTQSPTHLIKTRGQQVTLRCSPKSGHDTVSWYQQALGQGPQFIFQYYEEEERQRGNFPDRFSGHQFPNYSSELNVNALLLGDSALYLCASSLVNQETQYFGPGTRLLVL.

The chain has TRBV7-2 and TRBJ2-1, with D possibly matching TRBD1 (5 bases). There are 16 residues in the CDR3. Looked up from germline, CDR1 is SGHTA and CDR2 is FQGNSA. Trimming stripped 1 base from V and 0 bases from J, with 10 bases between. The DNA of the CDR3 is TGTGCCAGCAGCTTAGTCTCAGGGCTCTCCTACAATGAGCAGTTCTTC. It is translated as CASSLVSGLSYNEQFF. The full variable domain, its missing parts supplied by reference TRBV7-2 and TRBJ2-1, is GAGVSQSPSNKVTEKGKDVELRCDPISGHTALYWYRQSLGQGLEFLIYFQGNSAPDKSGLPSDRFSAERTGGSVSTLTIQRTQQEDSAVYLCASSLVSGLSYNEQFFGPGTRLTVL.

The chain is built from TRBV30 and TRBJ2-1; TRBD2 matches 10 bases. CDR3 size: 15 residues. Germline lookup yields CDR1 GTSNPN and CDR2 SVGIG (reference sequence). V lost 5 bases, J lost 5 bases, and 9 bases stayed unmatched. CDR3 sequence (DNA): TGTGCCTGGTCTGACGGGACTAGCGATAACAATGAGCAGTTCTTC. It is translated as CAWSDGTSDNNEQFF. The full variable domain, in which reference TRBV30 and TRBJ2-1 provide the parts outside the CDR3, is SQTIHQWPATLVQPVGSPLSLECTVEGTSNPNLYWYRQAAGRGLQLLFYSVGIGQISSEVPQNLSASRPQDRQFILSSKKLLLSDSGFYLCAWSDGTSDNNEQFFGPGTRLTVL.

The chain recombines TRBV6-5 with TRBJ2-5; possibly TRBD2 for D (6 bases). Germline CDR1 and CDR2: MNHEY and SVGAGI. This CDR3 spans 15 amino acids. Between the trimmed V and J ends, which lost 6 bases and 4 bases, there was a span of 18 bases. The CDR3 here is CASRHNSGVGETQYF. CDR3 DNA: TGTGCCAGCAGACACAACTCGGGGGTTGGAGAGACCCAGTACTTC.

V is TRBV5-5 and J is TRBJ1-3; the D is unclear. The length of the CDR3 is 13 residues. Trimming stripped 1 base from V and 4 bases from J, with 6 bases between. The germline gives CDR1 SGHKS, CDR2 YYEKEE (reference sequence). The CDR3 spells CASSLIGGNTIYF. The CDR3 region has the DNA TGTGCCAGCAGCTTGATTGGAGGAAACACCATATATTTT.

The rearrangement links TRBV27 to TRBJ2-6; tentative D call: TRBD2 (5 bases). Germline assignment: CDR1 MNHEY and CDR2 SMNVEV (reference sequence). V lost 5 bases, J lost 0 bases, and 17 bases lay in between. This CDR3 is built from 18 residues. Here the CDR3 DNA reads TGTGCCAGCAGTACCTCTCGCGGAGGTAGCTCTGGGGCCAACGTCCTGACTTTC. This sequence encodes CASSTSRGGSSGANVLTF. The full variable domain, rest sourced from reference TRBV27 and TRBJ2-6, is EAQVTQNPRYLITVTGKKLTVTCSQNMNHEYMSWYRQDPGLGLRQIYYSMNVEVTDKGDVPEGYKVSRKEKRNFPLILESPSPNQTSLYFCASSTSRGGSSGANVLTFGAGSRLTVL.

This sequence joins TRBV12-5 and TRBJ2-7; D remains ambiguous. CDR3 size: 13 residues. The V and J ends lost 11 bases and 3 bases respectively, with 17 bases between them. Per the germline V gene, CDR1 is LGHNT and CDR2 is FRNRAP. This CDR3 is CAPETSPNYEQYF. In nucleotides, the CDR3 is TGTGCTCCGGAGACGTCACCCAACTACGAGCAGTACTTC. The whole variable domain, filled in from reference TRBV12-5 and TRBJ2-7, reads DARVTQTPRHKVTEMGQEVTMRCQPILGHNTVFWYRQTMMQGLELLAYFRNRAPLDDSGMPKDRFSAEMPDATLATLKIQPSEPRDSAVYFCAPETSPNYEQYFGPGTRLTVT.

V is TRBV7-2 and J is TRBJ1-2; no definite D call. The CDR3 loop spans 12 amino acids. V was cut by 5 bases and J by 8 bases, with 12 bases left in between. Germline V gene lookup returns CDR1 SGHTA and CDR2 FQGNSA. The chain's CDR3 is CASSPNVGGYTF. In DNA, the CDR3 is TGTGCCAGCAGCCCCAATGTGGGGGGCTACACCTTC.